The clone carrying this T cell receptor beta chain has only a few counts. The CDR3 runs to 12 residues. Germline V gene data show CDR1 as KGHDR and CDR2 as SFDVKD. Trimming left V 3 bases short and J 4 bases short, with 3 bases between. In the source study's methods: Amplification with reference gene primers provided the estimates of nucleated cell counts. Produced via immunoSEQ multiplex PCR; TCRdb's table is partial and in-frame only. V and J calls and clone size are copied from that table; D and trimming were computed from the DNA. This sample yields over 90,000 clones, of which roughly 87% are seen a single time; around 3.1% belongs to the top ten. The data are from a study of blood T cell repertoires in COVID-19. Study as a whole: Sites in the United States, Italy and Spain provided acute and convalescent COVID-19 samples. Sample material is recorded as cDNA or gDNA derived from T cells, B-cell-depleted T cells, or PBMCs.

Sequenced input: peripheral blood. This sequence was found in a man aged 50 to 60 in a cohort sampled during active COVID-19. This chain links TRBV24-1 with TRBJ1-5; D gene unclear. CDR3 region: CATSDPNQPQHF. In DNA form, the CDR3 reads TGTGCCACCAGTGATCCGAATCAGCCCCAGCATTTT.